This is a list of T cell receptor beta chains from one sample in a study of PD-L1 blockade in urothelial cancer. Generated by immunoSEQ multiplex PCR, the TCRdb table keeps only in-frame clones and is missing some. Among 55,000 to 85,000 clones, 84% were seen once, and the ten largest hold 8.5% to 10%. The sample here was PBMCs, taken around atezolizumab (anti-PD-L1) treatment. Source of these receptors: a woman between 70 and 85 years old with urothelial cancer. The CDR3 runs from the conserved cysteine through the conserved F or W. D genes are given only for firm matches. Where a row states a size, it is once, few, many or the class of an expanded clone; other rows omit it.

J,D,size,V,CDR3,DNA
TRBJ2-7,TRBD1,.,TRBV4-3,CASSEQGAGYEQYF,TGCGCCAGCAGCGAACAGGGGGCCGGCTACGAGCAGTACTTC
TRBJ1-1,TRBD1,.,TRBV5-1,CASSETGGRGYTEAFF,TGCGCCAGCAGCGAGACAGGGGGCAGGGGGTACACTGAAGCTTTCTTT
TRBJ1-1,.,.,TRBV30,CASDNPTEAFF,TGTGCTTCCGACAACCCCACTGAAGCTTTCTTT
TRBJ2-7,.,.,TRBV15,CATSRPGGYEQYF,TGTGCCACCAGCAGGCCCGGGGGTTACGAGCAGTACTTC
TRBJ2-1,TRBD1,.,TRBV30,CAWSVSDRGRQFF,TGTGCCTGGAGTGTATCGGACAGGGGCAGGCAGTTCTTC
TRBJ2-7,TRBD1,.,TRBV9,CASSVATGGPYEQYF,TGTGCCAGCAGCGTAGCTACAGGGGGACCCTACGAGCAGTACTTC
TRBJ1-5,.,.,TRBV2,CASSEFLGAGNQPQHF,TGTGCCAGCAGTGAATTTCTTGGGGCCGGCAATCAGCCCCAGCATTTT
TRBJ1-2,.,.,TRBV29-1,CSVSGDNYGYTF,TGCAGCGTTTCGGGAGATAACTATGGCTACACCTTC
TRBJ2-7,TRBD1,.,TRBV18,CASSPTLPGQGAGEQYF,TGTGCCAGCTCCCCCACGCTCCCGGGACAGGGGGCGGGGGAGCAGTACTTC
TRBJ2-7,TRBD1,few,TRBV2,CASTTGTGSYEQYF,TGTGCCAGCACCACCGGGACAGGCTCCTACGAGCAGTACTTC
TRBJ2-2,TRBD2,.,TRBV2,CASSSEDTRGGGELFF,TGTGCCAGCAGTTCTGAGGACACCCGGGGGGGCGGGGAGCTGTTTTTT
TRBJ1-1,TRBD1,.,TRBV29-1,CSGTGERMNTEAFF,TGCAGCGGCACAGGGGAAAGAATGAACACTGAAGCTTTCTTT